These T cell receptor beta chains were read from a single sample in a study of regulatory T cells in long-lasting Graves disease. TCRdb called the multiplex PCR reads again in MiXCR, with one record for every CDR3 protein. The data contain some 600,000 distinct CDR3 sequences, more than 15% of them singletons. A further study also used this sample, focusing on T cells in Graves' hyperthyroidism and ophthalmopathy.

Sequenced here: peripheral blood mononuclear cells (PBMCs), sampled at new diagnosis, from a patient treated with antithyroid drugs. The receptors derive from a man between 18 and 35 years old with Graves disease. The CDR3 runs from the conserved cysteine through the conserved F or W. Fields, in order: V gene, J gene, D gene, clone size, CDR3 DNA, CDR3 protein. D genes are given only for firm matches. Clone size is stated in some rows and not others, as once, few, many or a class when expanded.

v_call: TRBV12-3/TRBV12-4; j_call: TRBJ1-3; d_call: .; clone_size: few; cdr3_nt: TGTGCCACCCCGGACACTCACTCTGGAAACACCATATATTTT; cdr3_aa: CATPDTHSGNTIYF
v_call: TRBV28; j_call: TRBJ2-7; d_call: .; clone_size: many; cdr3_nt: TGTGCCAGCACCGAGAGACAGTCCTCCTACGAGCAGTACTTC; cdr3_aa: CASTERQSSYEQYF
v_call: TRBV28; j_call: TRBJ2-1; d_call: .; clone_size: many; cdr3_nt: TGTGCCAGCAGTGTCGGGGGTGAAGTTTACAATGAGCAGTTCTTC; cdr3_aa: CASSVGGEVYNEQFF
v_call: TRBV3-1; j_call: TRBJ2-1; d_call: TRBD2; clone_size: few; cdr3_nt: TGTGCCAGCAGCCAACTAGTAAGACTAGCGGGAGAGGAGCTGAGGAGACGGCACGACAATGAGCAGTTCTTC; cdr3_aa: CASSQLVRLAGEELRRRHDNEQFF
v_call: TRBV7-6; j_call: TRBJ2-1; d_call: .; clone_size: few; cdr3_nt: TGTGCCAGCAGCTTAGAATTTCCCAATGAGCAGTTCTTC; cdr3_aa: CASSLEFPNEQFF
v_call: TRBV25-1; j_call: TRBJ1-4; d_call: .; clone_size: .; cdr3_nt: TGTGCCAGCAGTGAATCCCCCGGGGGGCTAAATGAAAAACTGTTTTTT; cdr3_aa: CASSESPGGLNEKLFF
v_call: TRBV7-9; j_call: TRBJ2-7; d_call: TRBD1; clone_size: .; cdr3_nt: TGTGCCAGCAGTCCGGGACAGGTCGACTACGAGCAGTACTTC; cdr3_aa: CASSPGQVDYEQYF
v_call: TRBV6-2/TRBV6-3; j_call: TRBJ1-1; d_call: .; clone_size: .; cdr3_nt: TGTGCCAGCAGTGACATAGGAGGGACGACTGAAGCTTTCTTC; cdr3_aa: CASSDIGGTTEAFF
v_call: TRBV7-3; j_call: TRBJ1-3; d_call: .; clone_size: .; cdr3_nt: TGTGCCAGCAGCTTAGGTTCGGCCCGCTCTGGAAACACCATATATTTT; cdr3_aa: CASSLGSARSGNTIYF
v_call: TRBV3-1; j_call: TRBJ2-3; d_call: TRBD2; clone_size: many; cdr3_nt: TGTGCCAGCAGCCAAGATCGAGGTAGCGGGTCAGATACGCAGTATTTT; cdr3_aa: CASSQDRGSGSDTQYF
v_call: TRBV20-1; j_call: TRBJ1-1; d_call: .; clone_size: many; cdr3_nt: TGCAGTGCTAGAGATGGAAGGACGAACACTGAAGCTTTCTTT; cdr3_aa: CSARDGRTNTEAFF
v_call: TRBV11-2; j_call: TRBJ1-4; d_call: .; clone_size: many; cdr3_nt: TGTGCCAGCAGCTTAGTTTCCGGAACAGAAAAACTGTTTTTT; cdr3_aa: CASSLVSGTEKLFF
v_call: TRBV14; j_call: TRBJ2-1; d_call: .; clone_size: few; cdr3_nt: TGTGCCAGCAGCCAAAGGGGCAGGTACAATGAGCAGTTCTTC; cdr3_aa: CASSQRGRYNEQFF
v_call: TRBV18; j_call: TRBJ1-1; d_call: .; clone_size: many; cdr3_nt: TGTGCCAGCTCATCTCAAGTTATGAACACTGAAGCTTTCTTT; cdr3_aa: CASSSQVMNTEAFF
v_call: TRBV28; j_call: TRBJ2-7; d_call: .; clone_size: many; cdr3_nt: TGTGCCAGCAGCCCATCCAGGGGCGGGGGCTACGAGCAGTACTTC; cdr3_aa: CASSPSRGGGYEQYF
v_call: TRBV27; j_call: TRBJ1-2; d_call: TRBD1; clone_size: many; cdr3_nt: TGTGCCAGCAGTGTAGGACAGGGGGCCTATGGCTACACCTTC; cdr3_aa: CASSVGQGAYGYTF
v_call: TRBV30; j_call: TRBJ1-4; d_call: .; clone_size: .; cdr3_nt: TGTGCCTGGAGTGTACGTCTTGATGAAAAACTGTTTTTT; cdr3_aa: CAWSVRLDEKLFF
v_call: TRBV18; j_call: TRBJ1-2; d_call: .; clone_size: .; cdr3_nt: TGTGCCAGCTCACCACCCAGCTTAGGAAACTATGGCTACACCTTC; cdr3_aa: CASSPPSLGNYGYTF
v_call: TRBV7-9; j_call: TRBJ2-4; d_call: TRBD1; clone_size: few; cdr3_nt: TGTGCCAGCAGCTCCGGCGGCGACAGGGACGTCAAAAACATTCAGTACTTC; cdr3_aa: CASSSGGDRDVKNIQYF
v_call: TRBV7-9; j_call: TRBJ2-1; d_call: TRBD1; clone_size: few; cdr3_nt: TGTGCCAGCAGTCGCGGACAGGGGGCTAATGAGCAGTTCTTC; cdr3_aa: CASSRGQGANEQFF
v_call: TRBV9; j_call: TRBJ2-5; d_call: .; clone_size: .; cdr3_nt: TGTGCCAGCAGCGACACCCCCGCGGAGGGAGAGACCCAGTACTTC; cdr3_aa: CASSDTPAEGETQYF
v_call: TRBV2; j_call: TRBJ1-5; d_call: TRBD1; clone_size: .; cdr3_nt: TGTGCCAGCAGACTACAGGGGGTAGGGCAGCCCCAGCATTTT; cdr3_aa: CASRLQGVGQPQHF
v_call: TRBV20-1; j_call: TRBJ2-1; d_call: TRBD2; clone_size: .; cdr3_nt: TGCAGTGCTAGAGATCTGCGCGAAGCGGGAGACTGGCTTGAGCAGTTCTTC; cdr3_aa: CSARDLREAGDWLEQFF
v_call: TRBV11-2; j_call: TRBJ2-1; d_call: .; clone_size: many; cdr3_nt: TGTGCCAGCAGCTTAGCTATAAGGGACTTCAGCTCCTACAATGAGCAGTTCTTC; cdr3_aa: CASSLAIRDFSSYNEQFF
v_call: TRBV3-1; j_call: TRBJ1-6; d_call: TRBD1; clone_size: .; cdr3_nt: TGTGCCAGCAGCCAAGACAGGGGGCGTTCACCCCTCCACTTT; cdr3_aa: CASSQDRGRSPLHF